Shown below are 2 T cell receptor beta chains from a single sample sequenced in a study of blood T cell repertoires in COVID-19. Sequenced by immunoSEQ multiplex PCR; TCRdb stores in-frame clones only, minus some. The top ten hold roughly 20% of the sample, which has 60,000 to 65,000 clones, 70% to 80% seen once. The sample taken for sequencing was peripheral blood. The receptors stem from a man between 60 and 75 years old with acute or convalescent COVID-19.

The CDR3 bases are TGTGCCAGCTTCAGGGACTCCAGGTCCAACCAGGAAGCTTTCTTT. Amino acid sequence: CASFRDSRSNQEAFF. The chain recombines TRBV7-9 with TRBJ1-1; a weak D match, TRBD1 (5 bases). The length of the CDR3 is 15 residues. V was cut by 8 bases and J by 8 bases, with 24 bases left in between. CDR1 is SEHNR and CDR2 is FQNEAQ in the germline V gene (reference sequence).

The V call is TRBV24-1, the J call TRBJ1-2, with 7 positions matching TRBD1. This CDR3 is built from 14 residues. Unmatched junction bases numbered 6, after V lost 3 bases and J lost 6 bases. Germline CDR1 KGHDR, CDR2 SFDVKD. The CDR3 here is CATSDPGTAHGYTF. The CDR3 DNA reads as TGTGCCACCAGTGATCCGGGGACAGCCCATGGCTACACCTTC.